Listed here are 15 T cell receptor beta chains from one sample, sequenced in a study of T-cell memory formation after mild COVID-19 (dated by TCRdb to about 2021). Library preparation was by 5' RACE. Sequencing was carried out with an Illumina NovaSeq 6000. The public reads were run again by TCRdb, first through fastp at Q25 and then through MiXCR, and only productive beta chains were kept. Identical CDR3 protein sequences are pooled into one entry, listed with their most common genes and DNA. The sample contains fewer than 110,000 distinct CDR3 sequences, around 14% of them found a single time. About 39% of the sample comes from the top ten. Sample: PBMCs or a T cell subset sorted from them (not recorded which). Every receptor here comes from a man between 18 and 35 years old who had mild COVID-19 (a few samples of this study predate the infection). The sample titles of this study are shuffled in the database, so cell type and time point are left out; the donor was told from shared clones.

This clonotype was detected a few times. This chain joins TRBV15 and TRBJ2-5; no reliable D call. Trimming shortened V by 5 bases and J by 1 base, and 14 bases separated the two germline ends. CDR1 is LNHNV and CDR2 is YYDKDF in the germline V gene (reference sequence). The CDR3 length is 15 residues. The CDR3 DNA is TGTGCCACCAGCGGTTCTTATGGGGTCCAAGAGACCCAGTACTTC. Translated, it gives CATSGSYGVQETQYF.

V and J are TRBV7-9 and TRBJ2-3; 9 positions match TRBD2. Germline CDR1 and CDR2: SEHNR and FQNEAQ (reference sequence). V gave up 3 bases and J gave up 5 bases; unmatched junction bases: 6. This CDR3 is built from 15 residues. Written as DNA, the CDR3 is TGTGCCAGCAGCTTGCGAGCGGGGGGATTAGATACGCAGTATTTT. This gives the protein CASSLRAGGLDTQYF.

This clonotype was seen ten or more times. The chain links TRBV7-2 to TRBJ2-3; no clear D. The CDR3 is made up of 13 amino acids. The V gene lost 3 bases and the J gene lost 4 bases, with 8 bases spanning the gap. Germline V gives CDR1 SGHTA, CDR2 FQGNSA. In nucleotides, the CDR3 is TGTGCCAGCAGCTTGCTTCTTCCAGATACGCAGTATTTT. This sequence encodes CASSLLLPDTQYF.

The chain employs TRBV27 and TRBJ2-2; TRBD1 matches 10 bases. The CDR3 sequence is 16 residues long. The V segment lost 6 bases and the J segment 5 bases; nucleotides outside the gene matches: 9. CDR1 is MNHEY, CDR2 SMNVEV, per germline (reference sequence). DNA for the CDR3: TGTGCCAGCAGCTCGACAGGGGGCAGGAGAACCGGGGAGCTGTTTTTT. This sequence encodes CASSSTGGRRTGELFF.

The chain employs TRBV15 and TRBJ2-3; perhaps TRBD2 as D (5 bases). V was shortened by 3 bases and J by 0 bases, with 10 bases between the two germline ends. The germline CDR1 and CDR2 sequences are LNHNV and YYDKDF (reference sequence). The CDR3 contains 15 residues. CDR3: CATSSGVISTDTQYF. The CDR3 nucleotides read TGTGCCACCAGCAGCGGGGTCATTAGCACAGATACGCAGTATTTT.

This clonotype showed up just a few times. The chain employs TRBV29-1 and TRBJ2-5; 7 bases are a match to TRBD1. The V segment lost 6 bases and the J segment 3 bases; nucleotides outside the gene matches: 7. The CDR3 covers 13 residues. CDR1 SQVTM and CDR2 ANQGSEA come from the germline V gene. CDR3 amino acids: CSVTTGWEETQYF. The CDR3 DNA sequence: TGCAGCGTCACGACAGGGTGGGAAGAGACCCAGTACTTC.

V gene TRBV7-9 combines with J gene TRBJ2-7, with D possibly being TRBD1 (7 bases). The CDR3 is 16 amino acids. Between the trimmed V and J ends, which lost 0 bases and 0 bases, there was a span of 12 bases. In germline, CDR1 is SEHNR, CDR2 FQNEAQ (reference sequence). The CDR3 DNA follows: TGTGCCAGCAGCTTAGCCAGGGGGGAGATCTCCTACGAGCAGTACGTC. This encodes CASSLARGEISYEQYV.

A few counts support this clonotype. V and J are TRBV20-1 and TRBJ2-3; maybe TRBD2 (6 bases). V was pared by 6 bases and J by 8 bases, with 12 bases between. Per germline, CDR1 DFQATT and CDR2 SNEGSKA (reference sequence). The CDR3 is made up of 11 amino acids. The CDR3 DNA reads as TGCAGTGCAGATCCGGGGGTTACGCAGTATTTT. Protein: CSADPGVTQYF.

The chain carries TRBV11-2 and TRBJ1-6; possibly TRBD1 for D (5 bases). This CDR3 contains 15 residues. Germline loops: CDR1 SGHAT, CDR2 FQNNGV. Trimming took off 5 bases at V and 10 bases at J, with 18 bases between the two ends. This CDR3 is CASSPGDLWGSPLHF. The DNA of the CDR3 is TGTGCCAGCAGCCCGGGGGACCTATGGGGATCACCCCTCCACTTT.

The rearrangement uses TRBV18 and TRBJ2-7; D unclear. V gave up 4 bases and J gave up 6 bases, with 16 bases separating them. Germline assignment: CDR1 KGHSH and CDR2 LQKENI. The CDR3 runs to 14 residues. DNA of the CDR3: TGTGCCAGCTCACTTTCCGGGCCCCCAAGCGAGCAGTACGTC. Its protein product is CASSLSGPPSEQYV.

This clonotype was counted ten times or more. V gene TRBV6-5 combines with J gene TRBJ2-3, with TRBD2 matching over 9 bases. CDR3 length: 15 residues. Trimming removed 5 bases from V and 5 bases from J; junction bases left unmatched: 8. From germline, CDR1 is MNHEY and CDR2 SVGAGI. CDR3 residues: CASSVVAGEGDTQYF. DNA for the CDR3: TGTGCCAGCAGTGTGGTAGCGGGGGAGGGAGATACGCAGTATTTT.

This clonotype showed up just a few times. The V gene is TRBV7-6, the J gene TRBJ2-7, with TRBD1 identical over 10 bases. Losses at the gene ends were 4 bases for V and 0 bases for J; bases not matched to a gene: 9. Germline loops: CDR1 SGHVS, CDR2 FNYEAQ. The CDR3 extends over 17 amino acids. The CDR3 spells CASSWDRGRYPSYEQYV. CDR3 bases: TGTGCCAGCAGCTGGGACAGGGGACGTTATCCCTCCTACGAGCAGTACGTC.

This chain uses TRBV24-1 with TRBJ2-2; 7 nucleotides align to TRBD1. Germline V gives CDR1 KGHDR, CDR2 SFDVKD. V gave up 7 bases and J gave up 0 bases; unmatched junction bases: 10. The CDR3 totals 17 residues. In nucleotides, the CDR3 is TGTGCCACCAGGGAAGAGGGGGCAGGCGCGAACACCGGGGAGCTGTTTTTT. Translating gives CATREEGAGANTGELFF.

This clonotype was picked up a small number of times. This chain links TRBV7-9 with TRBJ2-1; TRBD2 matches 16 bases. Germline V gene lookup returns CDR1 SEHNR and CDR2 FQNEAQ (reference sequence). Trimming took 2 bases from V and 7 from J; bases not matched to a gene: 8. CDR3 length equals 18 residues. CDR3: CASSLPPGLAGGRNEQFF. Written as DNA, the CDR3 is TGTGCCAGCAGCTTACCGCCGGGACTAGCGGGGGGGCGTAATGAGCAGTTCTTC.

This clonotype was detected a few times. This sequence joins TRBV4-3 and TRBJ2-3; TRBD1 is a possible D gene (5 bases). Trimming stripped 0 bases from V and 6 bases from J, with 16 bases between. This CDR3 is built from 16 residues. Germline V CDR1 and CDR2: LGHNA, YSLEER. In nucleotides, the CDR3 is TGCGCCAGCAGCCAAGATAGAGTAGGGGCGCCGGATACGCAGTATTTT. This translates into CASSQDRVGAPDTQYF.